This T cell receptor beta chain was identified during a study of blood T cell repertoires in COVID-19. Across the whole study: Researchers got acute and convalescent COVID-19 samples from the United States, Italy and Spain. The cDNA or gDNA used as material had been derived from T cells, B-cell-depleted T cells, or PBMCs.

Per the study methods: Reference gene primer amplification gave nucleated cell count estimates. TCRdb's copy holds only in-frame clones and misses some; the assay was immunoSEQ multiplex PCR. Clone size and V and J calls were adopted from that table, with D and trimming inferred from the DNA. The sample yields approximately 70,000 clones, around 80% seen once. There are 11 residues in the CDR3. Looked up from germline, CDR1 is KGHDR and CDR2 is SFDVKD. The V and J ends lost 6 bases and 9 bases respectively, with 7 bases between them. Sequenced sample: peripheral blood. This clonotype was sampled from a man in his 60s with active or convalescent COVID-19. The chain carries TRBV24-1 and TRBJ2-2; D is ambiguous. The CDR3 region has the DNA TGTGCCACCAGTTCTAGTCGGGAGCTGTTTTTT. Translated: CATSSSRELFF.